This T cell receptor beta chain was profiled in a study of cytomegalovirus exposure and HLA in healthy donors. The PCR employed 60 Vbeta primers together with 13 Jbeta primers. Produced via immunoSEQ multiplex PCR; TCRdb's table is partial and in-frame only. The repertoire consists of more than 80,000 clones, with approximately 82% occurring once and the leading ten covering more than 3%. The study, taken as a whole, reports: The likely explanation for a cluster of highly shared sequence variants was sequencing artifact. Later work associated roughly 15,000 TCR beta sequences with HLA alleles at 0.05 false discovery rate. Analysis was performed later, and it showed HLA-associated TCR beta chains to be more clonally expanded than equally common others.

Concerning this clone itself: Its antigen remains unknown.

The CDR3 spans 13 residues. With 10 bases removed from V and 7 bases from J, the gap between germline ends came to 16 bases. The V gene's germline CDR1 is SNHLY and CDR2 FYNNEI. Sequenced input: PBMCs. The chain has TRBV2 and TRBJ2-2, with a weak D call TRBD1 (6 bases). The origin of this receptor is a female donor in good health and CMV-seropositive. The CDR3 region is CATSNRARGELFF. CDR3 nucleotides: TGTGCCACCTCCAACAGGGCGCGCGGGGAGCTGTTTTTT.